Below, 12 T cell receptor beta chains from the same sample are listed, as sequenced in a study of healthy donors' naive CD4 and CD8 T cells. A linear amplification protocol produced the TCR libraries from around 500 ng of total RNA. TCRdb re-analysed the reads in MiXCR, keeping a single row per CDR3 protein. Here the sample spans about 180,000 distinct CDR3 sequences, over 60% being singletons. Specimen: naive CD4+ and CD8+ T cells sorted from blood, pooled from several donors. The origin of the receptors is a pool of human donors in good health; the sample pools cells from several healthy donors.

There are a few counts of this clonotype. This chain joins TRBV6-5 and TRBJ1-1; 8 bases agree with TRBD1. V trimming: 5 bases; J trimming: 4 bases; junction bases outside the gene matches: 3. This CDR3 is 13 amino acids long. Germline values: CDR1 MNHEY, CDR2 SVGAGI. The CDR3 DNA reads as TGTGCCAGCAGTATACAGGGGGTCACTGAAGCTTTCTTT. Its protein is CASSIQGVTEAFF.

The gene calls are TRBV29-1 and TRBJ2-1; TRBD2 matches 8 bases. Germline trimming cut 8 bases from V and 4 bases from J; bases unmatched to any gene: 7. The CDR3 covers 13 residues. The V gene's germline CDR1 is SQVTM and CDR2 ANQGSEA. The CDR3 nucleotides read TGCAGCATCGGGAGGGCCGTATACAATGAGCAGTTCTTC. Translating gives CSIGRAVYNEQFF.

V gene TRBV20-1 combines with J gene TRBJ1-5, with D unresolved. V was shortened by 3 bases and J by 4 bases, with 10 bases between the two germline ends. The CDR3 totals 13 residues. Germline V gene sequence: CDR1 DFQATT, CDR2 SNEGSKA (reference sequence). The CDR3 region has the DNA TGCAGTGCTAGGTCGGTGTTAAATCAGCCCCAGCATTTT. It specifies CSARSVLNQPQHF.

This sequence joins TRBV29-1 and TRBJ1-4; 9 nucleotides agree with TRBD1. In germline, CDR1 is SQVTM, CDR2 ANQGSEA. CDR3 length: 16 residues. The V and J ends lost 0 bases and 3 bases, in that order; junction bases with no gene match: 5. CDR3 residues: CSVEDLGQGSNEKLFF. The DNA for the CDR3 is TGCAGCGTTGAAGATTTGGGACAGGGTTCTAATGAAAAACTGTTTTTT. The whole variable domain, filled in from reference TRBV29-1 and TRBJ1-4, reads SAVISQKPSRDICQRGTSLTIQCQVDSQVTMMFWYRQQPGQSLTLIATANQGSEATYESGFVIDKFPISRPNLTFSTLTVSNMSPEDSSIYLCSVEDLGQGSNEKLFFGSGTQLSVL.

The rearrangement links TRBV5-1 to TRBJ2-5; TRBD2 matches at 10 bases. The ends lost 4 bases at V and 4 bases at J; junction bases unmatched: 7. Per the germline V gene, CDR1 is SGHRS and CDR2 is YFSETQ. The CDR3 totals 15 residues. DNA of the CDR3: TGCGCCAGCAGCCTCGGGACTAGCGCCGCAGAGACCCAGTACTTC. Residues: CASSLGTSAAETQYF. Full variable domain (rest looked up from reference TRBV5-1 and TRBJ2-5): KAGVTQTPRYLIKTRGQQVTLSCSPISGHRSVSWYQQTPGQGLQFLFEYFSETQRNKGNFPGRFSGRQFSNSRSEMNVSTLELGDSALYLCASSLGTSAAETQYFGPGTRLLVL.

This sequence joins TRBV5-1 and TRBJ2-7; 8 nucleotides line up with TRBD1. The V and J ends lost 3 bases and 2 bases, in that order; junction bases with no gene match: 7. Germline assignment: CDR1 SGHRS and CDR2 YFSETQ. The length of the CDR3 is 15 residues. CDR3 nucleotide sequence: TGCGCCAGCAGCTCCGGGACAGGCCTTACCTACGAGCAGTACTTC. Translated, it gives CASSSGTGLTYEQYF.

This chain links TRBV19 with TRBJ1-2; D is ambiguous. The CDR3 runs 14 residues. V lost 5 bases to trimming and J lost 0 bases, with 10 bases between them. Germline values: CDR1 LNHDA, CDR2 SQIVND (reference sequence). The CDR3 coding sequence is TGTGCCAGTAGTGGCCGAGCATCTAACTATGGCTACACCTTC. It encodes CASSGRASNYGYTF.

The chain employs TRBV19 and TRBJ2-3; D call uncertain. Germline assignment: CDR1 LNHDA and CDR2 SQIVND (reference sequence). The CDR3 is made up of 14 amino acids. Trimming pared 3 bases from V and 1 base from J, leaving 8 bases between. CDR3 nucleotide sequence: TGTGCCAGTAGTATTGGGTGGGGCACAGATACGCAGTATTTT. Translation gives CASSIGWGTDTQYF. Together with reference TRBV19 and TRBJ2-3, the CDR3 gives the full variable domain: DGGITQSPKYLFRKEGQNVTLSCEQNLNHDAMYWYRQDPGQGLRLIYYSQIVNDFQKGDIAEGYSVSREKKESFPLTVTSAQKNPTAFYLCASSIGWGTDTQYFGPGTRLTVL.

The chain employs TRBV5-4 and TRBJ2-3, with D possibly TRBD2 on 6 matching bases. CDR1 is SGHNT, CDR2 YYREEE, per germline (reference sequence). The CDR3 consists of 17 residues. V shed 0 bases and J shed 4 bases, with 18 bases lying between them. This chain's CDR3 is CASSLAPGLRGSDTQYF. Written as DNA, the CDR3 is TGTGCCAGCAGCTTGGCACCGGGACTCCGGGGCTCAGATACGCAGTATTTT.

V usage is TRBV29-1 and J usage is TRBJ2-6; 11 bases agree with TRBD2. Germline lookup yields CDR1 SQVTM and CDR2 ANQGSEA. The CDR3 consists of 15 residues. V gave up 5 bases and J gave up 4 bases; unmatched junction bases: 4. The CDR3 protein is CSVLAGGWGANVLTF. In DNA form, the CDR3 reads TGCAGCGTTCTAGCGGGAGGTTGGGGGGCCAACGTCCTGACTTTC.

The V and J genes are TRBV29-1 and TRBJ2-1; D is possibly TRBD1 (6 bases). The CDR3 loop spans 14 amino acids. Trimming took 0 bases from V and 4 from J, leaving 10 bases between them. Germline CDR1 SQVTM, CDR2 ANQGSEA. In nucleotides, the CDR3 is TGCAGCGTTGAAGATCAGGACAGTTACAATGAGCAGTTCTTC. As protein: CSVEDQDSYNEQFF.

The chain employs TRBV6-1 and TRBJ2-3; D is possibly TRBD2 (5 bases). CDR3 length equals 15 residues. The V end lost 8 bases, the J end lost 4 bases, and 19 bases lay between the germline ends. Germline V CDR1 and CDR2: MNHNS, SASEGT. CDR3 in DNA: TGTGCCAGCGGACCGGGTGGGAGTTATGCAGATACGCAGTATTTT. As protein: CASGPGGSYADTQYF.